This TCR beta chain is from a study of cytomegalovirus exposure and HLA in healthy donors. Concerning this clone: No antigen is known for it.

Vbeta (60) and Jbeta (13) primers were used in the PCR. Method: immunoSEQ multiplex PCR; TCRdb's copy keeps in-frame clones and lacks some. The table lists more than 75,000 clones, approximately 75% of them singletons. This CDR3 spans 14 amino acids. The ends lost 4 bases at V and 3 bases at J; junction bases unmatched: 5. Per the germline V gene, CDR1 is MNHEY and CDR2 is SMNVEV (reference sequence). Overall study results and limits: TCR beta sequences numbering fewer than 20,000 were associated with HLA alleles at 0.05 false discovery rate in a later analysis. No immune exposure information besides CMV serostatus was available.

The chain carries TRBV27 and TRBJ1-2; 7 nucleotides match TRBD1. Sequenced input: PBMCs. The origin of this receptor is a woman between 35 and 50 years old in good health and CMV-seronegative. This CDR3 is CASSSRTGYYGYTF. The CDR3 coding sequence is TGTGCCAGCAGTTCCAGGACAGGCTACTATGGCTACACCTTC.